This T cell receptor (beta chain) emerged from a study of preoperative IRX-2 immunotherapy in early breast cancer (dated by TCRdb to 2018 to 2020). Via the germline V gene (reference sequence), CDR1 is LNHDA and CDR2 SQIVND. The V end loses 4 bases and the J end loses 0 bases, and a stretch of 10 bases separates them. The CDR3 covers 15 residues, taking in both the cysteine and the phenylalanine. Left in the record is the CDR3 DNA by itself, 45 bases read in frame from the first base. To prepare the library, the immunoSEQ multiplex PCR assay was applied. Imported from immuneACCESS, the table was reduced by TCRdb to in-frame sequences with V and J called. These copies leave out some clones; in studies compared against another copy, an unresolved V gene accounts for under half, and the cause of the remainder is not known. Across this sample there are 90,000 to 100,000 clones, with 75% to 90% seen only once. The ten biggest clones cover roughly 2% of the sample.

For this clone: Its cognate antigen has yet to be identified. No much larger clone is present one base from it, and per-base qualities are unavailable.

This specimen's treatment or condition label, interpreted: preoperative locoregional IRX-2 cytokine immunotherapy. The samples were obtained from a phase Ib study in which preoperative, locoregional IRX-2 cytokine immunotherapy intended to prime immune responses was tested. Donors were patients with early-stage breast cancer who received IRX-2 before surgery. The rearranged chain carries TRBV19 and TRBJ1-3; TRBD1 is possibly the D segment (6 matching bases). The sequence came from a human donor with breast cancer. Here the sequenced sample was tumor tissue, taken after IRX-2 immunotherapy. In nucleotides, the sequence is TGTGCCAGTAGTACGGACAGTACCTCTGGAAACACCATATATTTT. It translates to CASSTDSTSGNTIYF.